This TCR beta chain was profiled in a study of shared clonotypes between healthy human individuals. Clones were sequenced by immunoSEQ multiplex PCR, and TCRdb holds only the in-frame ones, with some missing. The sample yields around 1.1 million clones, more than 75% seen once. This clone appeared a single time. This CDR3 is also generated by other DNA sequences in the sample. The CDR3 sequence is 12 residues long. CDR1 is SGHAT and CDR2 is FQNNGV in the germline V gene. V gave up 5 bases and J gave up 3 bases, with 8 bases separating them. The sequenced sample was memory CD4+ T cells from PBMCs. Stated subset: CD45RA-negative fraction. The chain uses TRBV11-2 and TRBJ2-7; D is uncertain. This receptor was taken from a man between 18 and 35 years old in good health. Some clones in this sample may be carry-over from other donors' samples. The CDR3 is CASSRKGYEQYF. In DNA, the CDR3 is TGTGCCAGCAGCCGGAAGGGCTACGAGCAGTACTTC.